Listed here are 15 T cell receptor beta chains from one sample, sequenced in a study of T cell changes during pregnancy in multiple sclerosis. Here immunoSEQ multiplex PCR was the method, and the copy in TCRdb shows in-frame clones only, minus some. This table holds about 43,000 clones, roughly 88% found once. Sequenced: PBMCs (not recorded whether the cells were cultured). The receptors originated from a female donor with multiple sclerosis, enrolled in a pregnancy study.

This chain links TRBV5-6 with TRBJ2-5, with D unclear. Trimming left V 5 bases short and J 2 bases short, with 10 bases between. CDR1 and CDR2 (germline): SGHDT, YYEEEE. The CDR3 spans 13 residues. The CDR3 is CASSDGPQETQYF. As DNA, the CDR3 is TGTGCCAGCAGTGACGGACCGCAAGAGACCCAGTACTTC.

This clone was found once. The rearrangement uses TRBV7-2 and TRBJ2-1, with 9 bases lining up with TRBD1. V lost 5 bases and J lost 0; bases outside the gene matches: 14. The CDR3 has 19 amino acids. CDR1 and CDR2 (germline): SGHTA, FQGNSA. The CDR3 loop is CASSRWDRANSFSYNEQFF. The CDR3 region has the DNA TGTGCCAGCAGCCGATGGGACAGGGCCAACTCCTTCTCCTACAATGAGCAGTTCTTC.

This clone came up once. The chain uses TRBV6-1 and TRBJ2-3; possibly TRBD2 for D (6 bases). V lost 6 bases and J 2 bases, leaving 6 bases between the germline ends. The CDR3 loop spans 12 amino acids. Germline V gene data show CDR1 as MNHNS and CDR2 as SASEGT. Here the CDR3 reads CASRDYTDTQYF. CDR3 bases: TGTGCCAGCAGGGACTACACAGATACGCAGTATTTT.

V and J are TRBV5-4 and TRBJ2-5; TRBD1 is a possible D gene (6 bases). The CDR3 totals 14 residues. The germline V gene encodes CDR1 SGHNT and CDR2 YYREEE (reference sequence). V lost 0 bases, J lost 4 bases, and 10 bases lay in between. CDR3 nucleotide sequence: TGTGCCAGCAGCTTGGTAACAGGGACAGAGACCCAGTACTTC. This gives the protein CASSLVTGTETQYF. Full variable domain (outside the CDR3, taken from reference TRBV5-4 and TRBJ2-5): ETGVTQSPTHLIKTRGQQVTLRCSSQSGHNTVSWYQQALGQGPQFIFQYYREEENGRGNFPPRFSGLQFPNYSSELNVNALELDDSALYLCASSLVTGTETQYFGPGTRLLVL.

V and J are TRBV6-5 and TRBJ1-1; tentatively, D is TRBD1 (5 bases). Germline V gene sequence: CDR1 MNHEY, CDR2 SVGAGI. Trimming pared 5 bases from V and 0 bases from J, leaving 13 bases between. The CDR3 runs 15 residues. CDR3 sequence (DNA): TGTGCCAGCAGTCCGACCTGGGACCTGAACACTGAAGCTTTCTTT. Protein sequence: CASSPTWDLNTEAFF.

DNA for the CDR3: TGTGCCAGCAGTGATTGGGTCAGAGACACCATATATTTT. Translation: CASSDWVRDTIYF. The gene calls are TRBV2 and TRBJ1-3; D is unclear. CDR3 length: 13 residues. CDR1 and CDR2 from the germline V gene are SNHLY and FYNNEI. Trimming stripped 3 bases from V and 8 bases from J, with 11 bases between. Complete variable domain (other parts from reference TRBV2 and TRBJ1-3): EPEVTQTPSHQVTQMGQEVILRCVPISNHLYFYWYRQILGQKVEFLVSFYNNEISEKSEIFDDQFSVERPDGSNFTLKIRSTKLEDSAMYFCASSDWVRDTIYFGEGSWLTVV.

This rearrangement joins TRBV5-1 to TRBJ2-7; the match to TRBD2 covers 13 bases. The CDR3 consists of 15 residues. The V segment lost 0 bases and the J segment 5 bases; nucleotides outside the gene matches: 2. The germline gives CDR1 SGHRS, CDR2 YFSETQ. CDR3 sequence reads: CASSLGGTSGNEQYF. The CDR3 bases are TGCGCCAGCAGCTTGGGGGGGACTAGCGGGAACGAGCAGTACTTC.

V is TRBV5-4 and J is TRBJ2-1; D is uncertain. Trimming removed 0 bases at V and 6 bases at J, with 7 bases between. Germline CDR1 is SGHNT and CDR2 is YYREEE (reference sequence). The CDR3 spans 13 residues. The CDR3 sequence: CASSLARSNEQFF. CDR3 DNA: TGTGCCAGCAGCTTGGCCAGGAGCAATGAGCAGTTCTTC. The variable domain in full, with the rest retrieved from reference TRBV5-4 and TRBJ2-1, is ETGVTQSPTHLIKTRGQQVTLRCSSQSGHNTVSWYQQALGQGPQFIFQYYREEENGRGNFPPRFSGLQFPNYSSELNVNALELDDSALYLCASSLARSNEQFFGPGTRLTVL.

The count of this clone is one. The J gene is TRBJ1-1, the V gene TRBV29-1; the D gene is possibly TRBD1 (5 bases). Germline assignment: CDR1 SQVTM and CDR2 ANQGSEA. V was cut by 6 bases and J by 1 base, with 12 bases left in between. CDR3 length: 13 amino acids. The DNA of the CDR3 is TGCAGCGTCTGGGGGGGGTCGAACACTGAAGCTTTCTTT. Its translation is CSVWGGSNTEAFF.

This chain links TRBV19 with TRBJ1-1; no clear D gene. The CDR3 consists of 13 residues. Per the germline V gene, CDR1 is LNHDA and CDR2 is SQIVND (reference sequence). V was clipped by 7 bases and J by 1 base, with 10 bases between them. The CDR3, as DNA: TGTGCCAGTACCCGGGCGACGAACACTGAAGCTTTCTTT. It yields the protein CASTRATNTEAFF.

As regards this clone: The same CDR3 can be traced to other DNA sequences in this sample. V gene TRBV5-1 combines with J gene TRBJ1-1; unclear D gene. This CDR3 is built from 12 residues. With 0 bases removed from V and 3 bases from J, the gap between germline ends came to 3 bases. Germline lookup yields CDR1 SGHRS and CDR2 YFSETQ. The CDR3, as DNA: TGCGCCAGCAGCTTGGGACACACTGAAGCTTTCTTT. It codes for CASSLGHTEAFF.

The gene calls are TRBV21-1 and TRBJ1-5; TRBD1 is the table's D call and was not checked against the DNA. TRBV21-1 is termed a pseudogene. The CDR3 spans 18 residues. CDR3 residues: CASSKVRGANLGNQPQHF. In DNA form, the CDR3 reads TGTGCCAGCAGCAAGGTCAGGGGGGCCAATCTTGGCAATCAGCCCCAGCATTTT.

The chain links TRBV9 to TRBJ2-7; 7 nucleotides agree with TRBD2. Germline V CDR1 and CDR2: SGDLS, YYNGEE. With 0 bases clipped from V and 3 bases from J, the junction kept 6 bases outside the gene matches. This CDR3 region has 15 residues. This CDR3 reads CASSVATSDLYEQYF. The CDR3 DNA reads TGTGCCAGCAGCGTAGCTACTAGCGACCTCTACGAGCAGTACTTC.

This clone occurred once. The rearrangement uses TRBV7-2 and TRBJ1-5, with D possibly matching TRBD1 (5 bases). CDR1 and CDR2 from the germline V gene are SGHTA and FQGNSA. The germline V and J ends were trimmed by 5 bases and 8 bases, with 19 bases remaining between them. CDR3 size: 15 residues. The CDR3 DNA is TGTGCCAGCAGCCCATCCAACCGGGGCCGCGAGCCCCAGCATTTT. Translation gives CASSPSNRGREPQHF.

This clone was observed once. The chain uses TRBV14 and TRBJ2-1; 8 positions agree with TRBD2. Germline V CDR1 and CDR2: SGHDN, FVKESK. V trimming: 1 base; J trimming: 3 bases; junction bases outside the gene matches: 2. This CDR3 is built from 15 residues. CDR3 in amino acids: CASSQGTSFYNEQFF. For the CDR3, the DNA is TGTGCCAGCAGCCAAGGGACTAGCTTCTACAATGAGCAGTTCTTC.